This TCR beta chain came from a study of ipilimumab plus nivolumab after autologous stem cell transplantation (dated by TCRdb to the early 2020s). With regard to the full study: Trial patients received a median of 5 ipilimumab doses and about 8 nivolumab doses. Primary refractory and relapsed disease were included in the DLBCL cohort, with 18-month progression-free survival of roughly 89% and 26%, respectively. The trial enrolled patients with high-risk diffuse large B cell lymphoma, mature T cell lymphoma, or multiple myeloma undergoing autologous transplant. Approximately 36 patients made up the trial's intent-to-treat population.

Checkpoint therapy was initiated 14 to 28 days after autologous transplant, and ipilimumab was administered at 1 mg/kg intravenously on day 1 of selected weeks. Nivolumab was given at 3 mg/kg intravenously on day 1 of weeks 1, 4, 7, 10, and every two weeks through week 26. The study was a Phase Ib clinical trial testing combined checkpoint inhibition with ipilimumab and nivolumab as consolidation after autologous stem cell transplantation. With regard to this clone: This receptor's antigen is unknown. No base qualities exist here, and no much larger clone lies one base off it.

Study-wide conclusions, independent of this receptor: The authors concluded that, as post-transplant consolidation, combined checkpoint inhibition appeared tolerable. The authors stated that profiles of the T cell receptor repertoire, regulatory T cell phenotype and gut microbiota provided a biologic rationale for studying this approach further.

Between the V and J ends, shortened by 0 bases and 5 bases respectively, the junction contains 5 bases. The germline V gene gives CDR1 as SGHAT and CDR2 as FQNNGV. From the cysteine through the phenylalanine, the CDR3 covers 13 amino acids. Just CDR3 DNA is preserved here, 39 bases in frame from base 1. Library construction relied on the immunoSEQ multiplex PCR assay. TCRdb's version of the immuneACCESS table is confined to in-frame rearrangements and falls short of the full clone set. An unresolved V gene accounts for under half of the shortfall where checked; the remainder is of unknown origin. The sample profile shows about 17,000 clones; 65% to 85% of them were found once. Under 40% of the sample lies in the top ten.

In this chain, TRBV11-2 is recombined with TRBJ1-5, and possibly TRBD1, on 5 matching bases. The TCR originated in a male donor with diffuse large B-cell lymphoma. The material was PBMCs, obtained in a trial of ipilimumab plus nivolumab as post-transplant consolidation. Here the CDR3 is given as CASSLDRDQPQHF. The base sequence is TGTGCCAGCAGCTTAGACAGGGATCAGCCCCAGCATTTT.